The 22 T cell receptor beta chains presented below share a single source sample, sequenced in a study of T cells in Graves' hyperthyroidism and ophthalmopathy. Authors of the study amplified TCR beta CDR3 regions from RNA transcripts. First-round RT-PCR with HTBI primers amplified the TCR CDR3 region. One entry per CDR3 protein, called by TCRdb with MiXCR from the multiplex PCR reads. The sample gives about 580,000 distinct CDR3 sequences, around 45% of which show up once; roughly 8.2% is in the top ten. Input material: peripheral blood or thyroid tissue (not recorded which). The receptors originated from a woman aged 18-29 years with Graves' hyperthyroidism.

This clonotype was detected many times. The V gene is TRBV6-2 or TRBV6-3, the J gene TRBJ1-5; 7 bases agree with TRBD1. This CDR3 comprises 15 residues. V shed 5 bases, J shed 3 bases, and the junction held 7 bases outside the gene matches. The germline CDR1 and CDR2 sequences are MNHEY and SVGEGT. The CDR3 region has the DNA TGTGCCAGCAGTCCGCTGACAGGGATCAATCAGCCCCAGCATTTT. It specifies CASSPLTGINQPQHF.

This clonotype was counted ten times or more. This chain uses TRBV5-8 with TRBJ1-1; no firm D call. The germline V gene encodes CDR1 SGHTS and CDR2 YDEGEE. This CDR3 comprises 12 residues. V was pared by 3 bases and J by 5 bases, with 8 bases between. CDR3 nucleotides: TGTGCCAGCAGCTCCGCCGGGACTGAAGCTTTCTTT. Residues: CASSSAGTEAFF.

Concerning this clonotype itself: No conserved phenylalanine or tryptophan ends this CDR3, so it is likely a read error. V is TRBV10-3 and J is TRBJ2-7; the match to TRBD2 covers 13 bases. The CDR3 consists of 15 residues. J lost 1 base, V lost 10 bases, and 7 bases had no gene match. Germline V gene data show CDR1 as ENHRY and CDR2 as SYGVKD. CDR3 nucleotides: TGTGCCAGCATTCCACTAGCGGGAGGGTCCTACGAGCAGTACCTC. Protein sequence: CASIPLAGGSYEQYL.

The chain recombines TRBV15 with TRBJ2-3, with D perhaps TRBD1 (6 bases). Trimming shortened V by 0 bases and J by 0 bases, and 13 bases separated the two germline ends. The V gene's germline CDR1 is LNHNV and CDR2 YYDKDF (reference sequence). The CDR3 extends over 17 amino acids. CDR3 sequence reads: CATSRDLVTGSTDTQYF. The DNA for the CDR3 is TGTGCCACCAGCAGAGATCTGGTAACAGGGAGCACAGATACGCAGTATTTT.

The CDR3 loop is CASSVAGGQGTGNTIYF. The CDR3 region has the DNA TGTGCCAGCAGCGTAGCGGGGGGGCAGGGTACTGGAAACACCATATATTTT. The chain links TRBV9 to TRBJ1-3; possible D gene TRBD1, 6 bases. The V end lost 0 bases, the J end lost 2 bases, and 15 bases lay between the germline ends. Germline V gene sequence: CDR1 SGDLS, CDR2 YYNGEE. This CDR3 comprises 17 residues.

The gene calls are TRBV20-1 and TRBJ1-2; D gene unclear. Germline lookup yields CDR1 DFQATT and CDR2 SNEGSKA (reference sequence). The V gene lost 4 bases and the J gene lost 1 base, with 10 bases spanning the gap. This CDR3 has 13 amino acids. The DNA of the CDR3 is TGCAGTGCTAAGAATAAGGATAACTATGGCTACACCTTC. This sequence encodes CSAKNKDNYGYTF.

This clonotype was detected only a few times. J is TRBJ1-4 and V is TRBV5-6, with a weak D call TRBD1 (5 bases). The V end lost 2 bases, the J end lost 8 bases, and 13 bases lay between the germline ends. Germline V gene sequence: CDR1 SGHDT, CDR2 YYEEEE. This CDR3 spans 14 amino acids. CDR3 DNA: TGTGCCAGCAGCTTAGGAGGGGCTGGGGAAAAACTGTTTTTT. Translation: CASSLGGAGEKLFF.

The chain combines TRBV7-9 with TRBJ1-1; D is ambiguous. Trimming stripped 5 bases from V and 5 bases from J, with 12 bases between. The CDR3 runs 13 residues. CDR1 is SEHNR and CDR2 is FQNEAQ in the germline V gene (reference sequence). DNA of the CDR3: TGTGCCAGCAGCCTGGACCTGGGGACTGAAGCTTTCTTT. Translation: CASSLDLGTEAFF.

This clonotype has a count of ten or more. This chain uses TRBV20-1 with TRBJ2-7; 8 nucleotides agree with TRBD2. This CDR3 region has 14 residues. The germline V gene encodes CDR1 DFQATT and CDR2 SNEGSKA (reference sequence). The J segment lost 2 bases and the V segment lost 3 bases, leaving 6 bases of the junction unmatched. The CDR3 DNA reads TGCAGTGCTAGGGGTTCGGGAGGGGCCTACGAGCAGTACTTC. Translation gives CSARGSGGAYEQYF.

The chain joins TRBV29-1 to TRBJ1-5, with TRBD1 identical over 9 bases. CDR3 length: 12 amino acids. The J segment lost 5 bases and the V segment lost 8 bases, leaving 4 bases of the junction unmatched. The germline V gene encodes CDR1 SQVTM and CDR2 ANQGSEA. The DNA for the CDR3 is TGCAGCTTGACAGGGGGTTATCAGCCCCAGCATTTT. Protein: CSLTGGYQPQHF. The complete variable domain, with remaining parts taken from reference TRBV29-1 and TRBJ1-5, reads SAVISQKPSRDICQRGTSLTIQCQVDSQVTMMFWYRQQPGQSLTLIATANQGSEATYESGFVIDKFPISRPNLTFSTLTVSNMSPEDSSIYLCSLTGGYQPQHFGDGTRLSIL.

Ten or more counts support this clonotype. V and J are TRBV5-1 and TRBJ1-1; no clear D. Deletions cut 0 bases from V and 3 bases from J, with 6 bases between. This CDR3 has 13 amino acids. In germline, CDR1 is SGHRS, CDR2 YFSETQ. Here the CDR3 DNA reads TGCGCCAGCAGCTTGGACCCCGACACTGAAGCTTTCTTT. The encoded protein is CASSLDPDTEAFF.

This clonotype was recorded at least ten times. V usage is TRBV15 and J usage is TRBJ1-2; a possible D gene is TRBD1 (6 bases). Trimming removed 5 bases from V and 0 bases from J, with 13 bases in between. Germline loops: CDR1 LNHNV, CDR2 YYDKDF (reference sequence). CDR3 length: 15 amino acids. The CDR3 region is CATSFRTASNYGYTF. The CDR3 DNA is TGTGCCACCAGCTTCCGGACAGCTTCTAACTATGGCTACACCTTC.

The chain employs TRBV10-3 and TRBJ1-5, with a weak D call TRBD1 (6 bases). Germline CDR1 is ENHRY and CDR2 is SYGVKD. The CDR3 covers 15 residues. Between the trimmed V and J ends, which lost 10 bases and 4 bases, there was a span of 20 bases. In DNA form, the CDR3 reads TGTGCCAGCAGGGACACAGCGCGTGGTAATCAGCCCCAGCATTTT. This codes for CASRDTARGNQPQHF.

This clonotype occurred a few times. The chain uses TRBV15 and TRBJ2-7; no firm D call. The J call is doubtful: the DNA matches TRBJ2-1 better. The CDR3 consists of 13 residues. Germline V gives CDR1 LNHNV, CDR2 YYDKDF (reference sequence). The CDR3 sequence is CATSRAVHPKQFF. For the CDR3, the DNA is TGTGCCACCAGCAGAGCAGTTCACCCTAAGCAGTTCTTC.

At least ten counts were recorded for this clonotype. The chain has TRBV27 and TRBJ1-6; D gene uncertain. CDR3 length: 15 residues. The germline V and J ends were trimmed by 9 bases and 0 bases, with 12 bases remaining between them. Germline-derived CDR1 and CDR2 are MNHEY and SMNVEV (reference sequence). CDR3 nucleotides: TGTGCCAGTCCGCCGGGGAGCTCCTATAATTCACCCCTCCACTTT. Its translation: CASPPGSSYNSPLHF.

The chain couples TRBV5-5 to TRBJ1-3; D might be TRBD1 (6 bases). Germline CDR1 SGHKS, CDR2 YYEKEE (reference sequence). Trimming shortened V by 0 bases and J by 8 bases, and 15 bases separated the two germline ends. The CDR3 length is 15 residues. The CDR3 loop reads CASSLGQVYGYTIYF. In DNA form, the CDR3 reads TGTGCCAGCAGCTTGGGACAGGTCTATGGCTACACCATATATTTT.

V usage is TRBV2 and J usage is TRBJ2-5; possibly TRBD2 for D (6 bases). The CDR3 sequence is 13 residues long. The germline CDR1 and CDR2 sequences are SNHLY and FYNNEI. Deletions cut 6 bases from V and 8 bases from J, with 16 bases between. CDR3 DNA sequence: TGTGCCAGCAGACCCCCGCTAGCGTCAACCCAGTACTTC. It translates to CASRPPLASTQYF.

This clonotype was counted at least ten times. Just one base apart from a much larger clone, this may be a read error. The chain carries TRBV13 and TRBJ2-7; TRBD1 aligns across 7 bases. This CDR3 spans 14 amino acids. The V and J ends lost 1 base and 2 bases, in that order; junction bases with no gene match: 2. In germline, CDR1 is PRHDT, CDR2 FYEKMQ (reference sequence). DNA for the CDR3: TGTGCCAGCAGCTTAGAGCAGGGGGCCTACGAGCAGTACTTC. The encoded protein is CASSLEQGAYEQYF.

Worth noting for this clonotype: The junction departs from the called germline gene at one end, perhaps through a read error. As DNA, the CDR3 is TGCGCCAGCAGCCAAGATGGACAGCCTAGCAATCAGCCCCAGCATTTT. Its protein is CASSQDGQPSNQPQHF. The rearrangement links TRBV5-6 to TRBJ1-5; D perhaps matches TRBD1 (6 bases). This CDR3 spans 16 amino acids. From germline, CDR1 is SGHDT and CDR2 YYEEEE.

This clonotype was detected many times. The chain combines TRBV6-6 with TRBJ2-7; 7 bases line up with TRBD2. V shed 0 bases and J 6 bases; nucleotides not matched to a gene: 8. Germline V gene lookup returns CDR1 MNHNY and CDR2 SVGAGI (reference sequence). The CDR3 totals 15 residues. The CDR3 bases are TGTGCCAGCAGTTACTCGACGCGGGAGACCTCCGAGCAGTACTTC. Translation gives CASSYSTRETSEQYF.

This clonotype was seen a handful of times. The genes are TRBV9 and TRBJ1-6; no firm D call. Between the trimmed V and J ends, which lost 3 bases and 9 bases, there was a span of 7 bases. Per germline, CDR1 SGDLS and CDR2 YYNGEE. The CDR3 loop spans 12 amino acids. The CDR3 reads CASSGTGSPLHF. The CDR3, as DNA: TGTGCCAGCAGCGGGACTGGTTCACCCCTCCACTTT. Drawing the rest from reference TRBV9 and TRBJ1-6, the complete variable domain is DSGVTQTPKHLITATGQRVTLRCSPRSGDLSVYWYQQSLDQGLQFLIQYYNGEERAKGNILERFSAQQFPDLHSELNLSSLELGDSALYFCASSGTGSPLHFGNGTRLTVT.

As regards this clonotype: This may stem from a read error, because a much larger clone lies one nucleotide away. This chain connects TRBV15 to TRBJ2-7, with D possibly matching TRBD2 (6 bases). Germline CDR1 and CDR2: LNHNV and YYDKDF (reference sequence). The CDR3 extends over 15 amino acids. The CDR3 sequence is CGTSRRKEGLGEQYF. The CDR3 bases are TGTGGCACCAGCAGACGGAAGGAGGGCCTGGGTGAGCAGTACTTC.